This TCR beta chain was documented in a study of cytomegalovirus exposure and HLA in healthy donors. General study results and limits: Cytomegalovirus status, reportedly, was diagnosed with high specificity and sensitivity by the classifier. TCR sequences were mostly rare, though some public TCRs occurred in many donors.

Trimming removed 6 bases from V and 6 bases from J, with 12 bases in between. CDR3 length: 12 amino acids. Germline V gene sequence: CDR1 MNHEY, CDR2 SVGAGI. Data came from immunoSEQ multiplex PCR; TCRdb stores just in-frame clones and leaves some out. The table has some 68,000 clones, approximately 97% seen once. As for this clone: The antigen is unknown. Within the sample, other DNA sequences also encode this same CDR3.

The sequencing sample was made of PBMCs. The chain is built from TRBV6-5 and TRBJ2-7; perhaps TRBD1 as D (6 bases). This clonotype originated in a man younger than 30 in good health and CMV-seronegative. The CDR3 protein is CASSSQGGEQYF. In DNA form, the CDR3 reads TGTGCCAGCAGCTCACAGGGCGGCGAGCAGTACTTC.